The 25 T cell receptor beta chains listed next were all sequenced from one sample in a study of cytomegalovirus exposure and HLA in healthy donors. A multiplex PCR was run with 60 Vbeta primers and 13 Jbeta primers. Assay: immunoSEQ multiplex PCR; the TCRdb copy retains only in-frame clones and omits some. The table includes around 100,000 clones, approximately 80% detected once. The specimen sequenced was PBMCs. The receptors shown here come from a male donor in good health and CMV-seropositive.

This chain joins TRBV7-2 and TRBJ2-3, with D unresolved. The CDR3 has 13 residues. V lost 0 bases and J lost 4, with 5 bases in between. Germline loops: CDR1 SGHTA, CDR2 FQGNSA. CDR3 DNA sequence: TGTGCCAGCAGCTTAGCGCAGGCAGATACGCAGTATTTT. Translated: CASSLAQADTQYF.

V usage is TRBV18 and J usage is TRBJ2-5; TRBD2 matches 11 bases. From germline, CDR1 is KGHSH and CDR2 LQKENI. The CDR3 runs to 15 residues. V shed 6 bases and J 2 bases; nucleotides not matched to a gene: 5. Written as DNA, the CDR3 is TGTGCCAGCTCGACGGGACTAGCGGATCAAGAGACCCAGTACTTC. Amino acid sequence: CASSTGLADQETQYF.

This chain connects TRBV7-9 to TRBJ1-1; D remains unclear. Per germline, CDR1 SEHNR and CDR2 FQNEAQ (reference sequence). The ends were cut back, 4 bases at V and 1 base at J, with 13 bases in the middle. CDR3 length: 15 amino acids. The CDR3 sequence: CASSYWSGPNTEAFF. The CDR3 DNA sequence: TGTGCCAGCAGCTATTGGTCGGGTCCGAACACTGAAGCTTTCTTT.

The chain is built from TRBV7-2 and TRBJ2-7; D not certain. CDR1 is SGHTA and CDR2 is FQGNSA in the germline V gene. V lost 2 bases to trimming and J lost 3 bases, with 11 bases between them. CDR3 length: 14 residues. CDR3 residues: CASSLIQVGYEQYF. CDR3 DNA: TGTGCCAGCAGCTTAATCCAGGTTGGCTACGAGCAGTACTTC.

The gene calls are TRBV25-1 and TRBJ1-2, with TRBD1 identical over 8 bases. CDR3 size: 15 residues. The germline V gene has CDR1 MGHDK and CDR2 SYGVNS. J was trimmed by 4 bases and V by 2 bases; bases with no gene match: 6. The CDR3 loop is CASSEPGGWFYGYTF. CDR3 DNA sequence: TGTGCCAGCAGTGAACCAGGGGGCTGGTTCTATGGCTACACCTTC.

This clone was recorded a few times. The CDR3 spells CASSEAWAYGYTF. Here the CDR3 DNA reads TGTGCCAGCAGTGAAGCGTGGGCCTATGGCTACACCTTC. This rearrangement joins TRBV6-1 to TRBJ1-2; D is unresolved. Per germline, CDR1 MNHNS and CDR2 SASEGT. The ends were cut back, 0 bases at V and 4 bases at J, with 6 bases in the middle. The length of the CDR3 is 13 residues.

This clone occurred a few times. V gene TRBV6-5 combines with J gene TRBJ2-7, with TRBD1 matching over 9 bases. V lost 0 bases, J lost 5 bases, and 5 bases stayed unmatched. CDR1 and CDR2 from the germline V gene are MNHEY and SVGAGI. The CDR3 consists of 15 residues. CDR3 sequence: CASSYSDRGVHEQYF. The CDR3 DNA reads TGTGCCAGCAGTTACTCTGACAGGGGGGTCCACGAGCAGTACTTC.

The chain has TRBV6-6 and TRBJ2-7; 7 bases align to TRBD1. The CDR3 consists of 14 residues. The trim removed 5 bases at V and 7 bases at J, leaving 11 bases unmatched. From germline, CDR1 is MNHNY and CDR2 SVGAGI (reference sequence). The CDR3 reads CASSTTGRVWEQYF. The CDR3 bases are TGTGCCAGCAGTACGACAGGGAGAGTGTGGGAGCAGTACTTC.

DNA of the CDR3: TGTGCCAGTAGAGGACAGTTCAATCAGCCCCAGCATTTT. Its protein is CASRGQFNQPQHF. The chain links TRBV19 to TRBJ1-5; tentatively, D is TRBD1 (6 bases). This CDR3 spans 13 amino acids. The V gene lost 6 bases and the J gene lost 3 bases, with 9 bases spanning the gap. Per the germline V gene, CDR1 is LNHDA and CDR2 is SQIVND (reference sequence).

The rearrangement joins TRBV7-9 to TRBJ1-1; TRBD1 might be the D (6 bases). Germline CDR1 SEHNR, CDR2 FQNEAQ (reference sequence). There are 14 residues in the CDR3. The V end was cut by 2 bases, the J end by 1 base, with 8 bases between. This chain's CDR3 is CASSLTGTNTEAFF. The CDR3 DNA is TGTGCCAGCAGCTTAACAGGGACGAACACTGAAGCTTTCTTT.

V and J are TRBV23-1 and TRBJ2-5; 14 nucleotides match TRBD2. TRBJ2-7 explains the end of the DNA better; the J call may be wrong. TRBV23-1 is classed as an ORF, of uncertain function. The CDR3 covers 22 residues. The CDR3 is CASRPVKGTSGRIPPTSYEQYF. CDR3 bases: TGCGCCAGCAGACCGGTCAAGGGGACTAGCGGGAGAATCCCTCCCACCTCCTACGAGCAGTACTTC.

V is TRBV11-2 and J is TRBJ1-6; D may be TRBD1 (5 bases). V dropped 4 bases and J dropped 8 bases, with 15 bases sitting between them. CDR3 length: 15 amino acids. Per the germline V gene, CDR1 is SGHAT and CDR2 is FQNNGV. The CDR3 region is CASSSLEGAHSPLHF. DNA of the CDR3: TGTGCCAGCAGCTCCCTGGAAGGGGCGCATTCACCCCTCCACTTT.

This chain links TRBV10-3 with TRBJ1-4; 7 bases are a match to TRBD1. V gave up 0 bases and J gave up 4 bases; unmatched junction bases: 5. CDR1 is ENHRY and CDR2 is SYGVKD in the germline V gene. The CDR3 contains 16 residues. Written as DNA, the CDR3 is TGTGCCATCAGTGAGTCGGTGGGGACAGTTAATGAAAAACTGTTTTTT. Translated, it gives CAISESVGTVNEKLFF.

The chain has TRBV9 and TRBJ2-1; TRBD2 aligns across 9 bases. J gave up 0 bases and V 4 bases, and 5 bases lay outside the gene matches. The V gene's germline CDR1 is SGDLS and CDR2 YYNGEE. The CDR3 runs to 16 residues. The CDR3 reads CASSTRAGGSYNEQFF. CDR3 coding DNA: TGTGCCAGCAGCACGAGAGCGGGAGGCTCCTACAATGAGCAGTTCTTC.

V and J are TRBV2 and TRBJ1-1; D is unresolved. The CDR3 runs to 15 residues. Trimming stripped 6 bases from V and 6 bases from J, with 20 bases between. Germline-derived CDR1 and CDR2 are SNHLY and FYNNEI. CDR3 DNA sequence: TGTGCCAGCAGCAACCCCGCCCGCGCGAGAGCTGAAGCTTTCTTT. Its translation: CASSNPARARAEAFF. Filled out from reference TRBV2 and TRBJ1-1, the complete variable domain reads EPEVTQTPSHQVTQMGQEVILRCVPISNHLYFYWYRQILGQKVEFLVSFYNNEISEKSEIFDDQFSVERPDGSNFTLKIRSTKLEDSAMYFCASSNPARARAEAFFGQGTRLTVV.

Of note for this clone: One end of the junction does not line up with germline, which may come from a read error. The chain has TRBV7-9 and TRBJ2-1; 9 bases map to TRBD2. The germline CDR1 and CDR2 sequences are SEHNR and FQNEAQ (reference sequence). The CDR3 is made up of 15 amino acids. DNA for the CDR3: TGTTCCAGCAGCGTCTTAGCGGGAGCTCTAGAGGAGCAGTTCTTC. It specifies CSSSVLAGALEEQFF. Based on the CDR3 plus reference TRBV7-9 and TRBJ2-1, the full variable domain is DTGVSQNPRHKITKRGQNVTFRCDPISEHNRLYWYRQTLGQGPEFLTYFQNEAQLEKSRLLSDRFSAERPKGSFSTLEIQRTEQGDSAMYLCSSSVLAGALEEQFFGPGTRLTVL.

CDR3 DNA: TGTGCCAGCAGCTTGGCTAGCAGATCCCAAGAGACCCAGTACTTC. As protein: CASSLASRSQETQYF. This chain joins TRBV7-2 and TRBJ2-5, with D possibly TRBD2 on 5 matching bases. The germline V gene has CDR1 SGHTA and CDR2 FQGNSA. Trimming took 3 bases from V and 1 from J, leaving 12 bases between them. The CDR3 extends over 15 amino acids.

The CDR3 nucleotides are TGTGCCAGCAGCAAAACTAGCGGGAGCTACGAGCAGTACTTC. Translating gives CASSKTSGSYEQYF. The genes are TRBV7-2 and TRBJ2-7; 11 nucleotides agree with TRBD2. CDR3 length equals 14 residues. Germline CDR1 and CDR2: SGHTA and FQGNSA. Trimming cost V 5 bases and J 3 bases; bases outside gene matches: 3.

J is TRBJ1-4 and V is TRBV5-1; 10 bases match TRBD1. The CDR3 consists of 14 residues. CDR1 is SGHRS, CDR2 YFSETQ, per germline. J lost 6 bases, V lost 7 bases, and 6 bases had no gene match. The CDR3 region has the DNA TGCGCCAGCCGGACAGGGACAGGGGATGAAAAACTGTTTTTT. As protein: CASRTGTGDEKLFF.

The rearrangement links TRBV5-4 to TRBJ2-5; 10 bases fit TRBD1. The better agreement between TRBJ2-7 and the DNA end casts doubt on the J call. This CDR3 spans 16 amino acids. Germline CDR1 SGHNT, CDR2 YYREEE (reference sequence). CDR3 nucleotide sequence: TGTGCCAGCAGCTTGGGGGGACAGGGGCGGAACTACGAGCAGTACTTC. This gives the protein CASSLGGQGRNYEQYF.

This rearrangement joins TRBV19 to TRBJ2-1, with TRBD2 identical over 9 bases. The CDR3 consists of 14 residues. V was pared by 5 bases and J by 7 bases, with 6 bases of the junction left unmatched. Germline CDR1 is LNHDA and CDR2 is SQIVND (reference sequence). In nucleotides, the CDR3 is TGTGCCAGTAGTCGGGCGGGAGGGGCTAATGAGCAGTTCTTC. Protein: CASSRAGGANEQFF.

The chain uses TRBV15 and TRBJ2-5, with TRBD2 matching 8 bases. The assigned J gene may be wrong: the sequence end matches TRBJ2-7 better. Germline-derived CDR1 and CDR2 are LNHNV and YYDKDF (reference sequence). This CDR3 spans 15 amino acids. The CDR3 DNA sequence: TGTGCCACCAGCAATCGCCTAGGACTAGCTTACGAGCAGTACTTC. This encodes CATSNRLGLAYEQYF.

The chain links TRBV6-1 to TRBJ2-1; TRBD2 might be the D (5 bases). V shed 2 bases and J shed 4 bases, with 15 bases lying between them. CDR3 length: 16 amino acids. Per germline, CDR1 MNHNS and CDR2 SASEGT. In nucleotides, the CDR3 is TGTGCCAGCAGTGAATTCCCTAGCCATTCATACAATGAGCAGTTCTTC. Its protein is CASSEFPSHSYNEQFF.

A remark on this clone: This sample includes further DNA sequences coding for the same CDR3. The CDR3 DNA reads as TGTGCCAGCAGCCGACAGGGTACAGATACGCAGTATTTT. It is translated as CASSRQGTDTQYF. V and J are TRBV7-3 and TRBJ2-3; 7 bases fit TRBD1. The CDR3 spans 13 residues. Germline-derived CDR1 and CDR2 are SGHTA and FQGTGA. Trimming cost V 5 bases and J 3 bases; bases outside gene matches: 2.

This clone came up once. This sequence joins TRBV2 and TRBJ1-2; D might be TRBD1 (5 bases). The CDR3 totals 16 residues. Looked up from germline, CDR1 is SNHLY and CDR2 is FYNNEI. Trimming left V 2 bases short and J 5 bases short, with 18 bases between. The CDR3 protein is CASSEFRQHLRYGYTF. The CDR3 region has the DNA TGTGCCAGCAGTGAATTTAGACAGCACCTTCGATATGGCTACACCTTC.